The present T cell receptor beta chain was sequenced within a study of blood T cell repertoires in COVID-19. Study context: Acute and convalescent COVID-19 samples came from the United States, Italy and Spain. PBMCs, B-cell-depleted T cells, or T cells were the source of the cDNA or gDNA that made up the material.

Source study methods: How many nucleated cells were present was estimated from reference gene primer amplification. Assay: immunoSEQ multiplex PCR; the TCRdb copy retains only in-frame clones and omits some. V, J and clone size are taken as reported in that table, and D and trimming were inferred from the DNA itself. The repertoire includes some 180,000 clones, 84% of them detected once, and more than 5.5% sits in the top ten. The length of the CDR3 is 14 residues. Germline CDR1 reads MNHEY; CDR2 reads SVGAGI. V shed 6 bases and J 2 bases; nucleotides not matched to a gene: 7. This chain connects TRBV6-5 to TRBJ2-7, with TRBD1 matching 7 bases. The TCR sequence derives from a human donor in a cohort sampled during active COVID-19. What was sequenced was peripheral blood. The DNA of the CDR3 is TGTGCCAGCAGACTCGGGACAGAAGCCTACGAGCAGTACTTC. Translated: CASRLGTEAYEQYF.